A single T cell receptor beta chain is shown here with its context. This entry comes from a study of shared clonotypes between healthy human individuals. The test was conducted at deep level. For unsorted PBMC, about 290 ng DNA per replicate equaled tens of thousands of T cell genomes. Using immunoSEQ multiplex PCR, the repertoire was profiled, and TCRdb retains in-frame clones only, with some absent. The table lists fewer than 700,000 clones, just over 75% of them singletons. Per the germline V gene, CDR1 is MNHNY and CDR2 is SVGAGI (reference sequence). The CDR3 consists of 15 residues. V gave up 5 bases and J gave up 5 bases; unmatched junction bases: 7.

The clonotype originates from a woman aged 40-49 years in good health. Some clones in this sample may be carry-over from other donors' samples. The chain combines TRBV6-6 with TRBJ2-1; 9 bases agree with TRBD1. What was sequenced was PBMCs. CDR3 loop: CASSPGTGINNEQFF. CDR3 nucleotides: TGTGCCAGCAGTCCCGGGACAGGGATTAACAATGAGCAGTTCTTC.